The sequence of this T cell receptor (beta chain) was determined in a study of response to subunit inactivated influenza vaccine (dated by TCRdb to 2017 to 2018). About the full investigation: The study used deep quantitative T cell receptor repertoire profiling to track responses to a trivalent subunit inactivated influenza vaccine. The research as a whole found: According to the authors, only a limited number of new T cells may be recruited by each seasonal influenza vaccination.

Comment on this clonotype: Which antigen it targets is not known. No much larger clonotype is one base removed from it; base qualities were not supplied.

CDR1 and CDR2, per the germline V gene (reference sequence), are LGHDT and YNNKEL. The cysteine opens and the phenylalanine closes a CDR3 of 14 amino acids. Kept here is only the CDR3 DNA, which spans 42 bases and is read in frame from base 1. The V and J ends are trimmed by 4 bases and 5 bases, leaving 14 bases between them. Library generation was performed with RT-PCR. Sequencer: Illumina HiSeq 2500. The raw public data were reprocessed by TCRdb itself: fastp quality trimming at Q25, MiXCR clonotype calling, in-frame beta chains only. A single entry per CDR3 protein holds the most common genes and DNA from its merged rows. This sample comprises some 480,000 distinct CDR3 sequences, 9.5% to 13% of them detected only once. The ten largest clones capture about 12% of the sample. Per the publication, the time point label means: around 42 days after influenza vaccine administration.

The clonotype originates from a man in his fifties or sixties who received an inactivated influenza vaccine. Donor details come from another sample of the same person, matched by shared clones. The sequence joins TRBV3-1 to TRBJ2-5; the D gene may be TRBD1 or TRBD2, since each aligns over 6 bases. The sequences come from PBMCs from blood, collected roughly 6 weeks after vaccination. The CDR3 protein: CASSRKGGAETQYF. The DNA sequence is given as TGTGCCAGCAGCCGGAAGGGGGGCGCTGAGACCCAGTACTTC.